The 7 T cell receptor beta chains given below trace back to one sample, sequenced in a study of CD8+CD57+ T cells in acquired aplastic anemia. Genomic DNA constituted the template upon which TCR beta VDJ and CDR3 profiling was performed. TCRdb reprocessed the reads via MiXCR and lists one record per CDR3 protein. Of roughly 51,000 distinct CDR3 sequences in the sample, about two thirds were seen once. What was sequenced was sorted CD4+, CD8+, or CD8+CD57+ T cells (not recorded which) from PBMCs. The receptor set was obtained from a human donor in good health, serving as a control.

The chain uses TRBV29-1 and TRBJ2-3; D call uncertain. Trimming stripped 3 bases from V and 0 bases from J, with 10 bases between. Germline lookup yields CDR1 SQVTM and CDR2 ANQGSEA. The CDR3 is 14 amino acids. CDR3 region: CSVDGDPSTDTQYF. CDR3 DNA: TGCAGCGTTGACGGCGACCCTAGCACAGATACGCAGTATTTT.

This clonotype was recorded many times. The gene calls are TRBV28 and TRBJ2-1, with D possibly being TRBD1 (6 bases). The CDR3 totals 16 residues. Germline lookup yields CDR1 MDHEN and CDR2 SYDVKM. V shed 5 bases and J shed 1 base, with 15 bases lying between them. The CDR3 nucleotides read TGTGCCAGCAGTCTAAGGACAACAGGGTCCTACAATGAGCAGTTCTTC. It encodes CASSLRTTGSYNEQFF.

The rearrangement links TRBV11-1 to TRBJ2-3; the match to TRBD1 covers 8 bases. The CDR3 has 16 residues. Trimming at V came to 5 bases and at J to 2 bases, leaving 9 bases not matched to a gene. CDR1 SGHAT and CDR2 FQDESV come from the germline V gene (reference sequence). As DNA, the CDR3 is TGTGCCAGCAGCCAAGCTTGGACAGGGTACACAGATACGCAGTATTTT. Encoded protein: CASSQAWTGYTDTQYF.

The chain carries TRBV5-1 and TRBJ2-1, with 11 bases identical to TRBD2. The J segment lost 5 bases and the V segment lost 3 bases, leaving 4 bases of the junction unmatched. CDR3 size: 15 residues. Germline V gene data show CDR1 as SGHRS and CDR2 as YFSETQ. The CDR3 region is CASSSTSGTNNEQFF. CDR3 DNA: TGCGCCAGCAGCTCGACTAGCGGGACCAACAATGAGCAGTTCTTC.

The CDR3 sequence is CASIPGAGVYEAFF. The CDR3 nucleotides read TGTGCCAGCATCCCAGGGGCGGGCGTTTATGAAGCTTTCTTT. The J gene is TRBJ1-1, the V gene TRBV25-1, with D possibly being TRBD1 (6 bases). The CDR3 length is 14 residues. The germline CDR1 and CDR2 sequences are MGHDK and SYGVNS. V gave up 7 bases and J gave up 7 bases, with 19 bases separating them.

This chain links TRBV19 with TRBJ2-2; TRBD2 is a possible D gene (5 bases). This CDR3 is 13 amino acids long. In germline, CDR1 is LNHDA, CDR2 SQIVND (reference sequence). V lost 2 bases and J lost 6, with 7 bases in between. In nucleotides, the CDR3 is TGTGCCAGTAGTATAAGCGGAGCCGGGGAGCTGTTTTTT. Protein: CASSISGAGELFF.

This sequence joins TRBV9 and TRBJ1-2; D is uncertain. CDR3 length: 14 amino acids. Germline loops: CDR1 SGDLS, CDR2 YYNGEE. Trimming removed 0 bases at V and 2 bases at J, with 8 bases between. The CDR3 protein is CASSVGSGNYGYTF. The CDR3 DNA reads TGTGCCAGCAGCGTAGGGTCGGGGAACTATGGCTACACCTTC.